A single sample gave rise to the 11 T cell receptor beta chains below, sequenced in a study of blood T cell repertoires in COVID-19. The protocol was immunoSEQ multiplex PCR, while the TCRdb copy is restricted to in-frame clones and leaves out a portion. The table has 200,000 to 300,000 clones, about 80% seen once. The source material was PBMCs or T cells enriched from blood (not recorded which). The receptors come from a woman between 35 and 50 years old who had been exposed to COVID-19.

The genes are TRBV19 and TRBJ1-4; D ambiguous. The CDR3 length is 15 residues. Germline V gene data show CDR1 as LNHDA and CDR2 as SQIVND (reference sequence). V was shortened by 3 bases and J by 8 bases, with 16 bases between the two germline ends. The CDR3 sequence: CASSIRRQVREKLFF. CDR3 nucleotide sequence: TGTGCCAGTAGTATCAGACGTCAGGTACGAGAAAAACTGTTTTTT.

This rearrangement joins TRBV9 to TRBJ1-2; 7 bases line up with TRBD1. This CDR3 contains 14 residues. V shed 3 bases, J shed 6 bases, and the junction held 8 bases outside the gene matches. Germline V gene sequence: CDR1 SGDLS, CDR2 YYNGEE. The CDR3 sequence is CASSAEDRVNGYTF. CDR3 DNA: TGTGCCAGCAGCGCAGAAGACAGGGTAAATGGCTACACCTTC. The entire variable domain, with the rest obtained from reference TRBV9 and TRBJ1-2, is as follows: DSGVTQTPKHLITATGQRVTLRCSPRSGDLSVYWYQQSLDQGLQFLIQYYNGEERAKGNILERFSAQQFPDLHSELNLSSLELGDSALYFCASSAEDRVNGYTFGSGTRLTVV.

This clone was detected only a few times. The chain carries TRBV29-1 and TRBJ2-3; possibly TRBD2 for D (6 bases). Per the germline V gene, CDR1 is SQVTM and CDR2 is ANQGSEA. The CDR3 runs to 12 residues. V gave up 4 bases and J gave up 5 bases, with 10 bases separating them. The CDR3 spells CSVGRGGDTQYF. The DNA for the CDR3 is TGCAGCGTTGGGAGGGGCGGAGATACGCAGTATTTT.

This rearrangement joins TRBV4-1 to TRBJ1-4, with 8 bases matching TRBD1. This CDR3 has 15 amino acids. Germline lookup yields CDR1 MGHRA and CDR2 YSYEKL. Germline trimming cut 2 bases from V and 5 bases from J; bases unmatched to any gene: 4. The CDR3 DNA is TGCGCCAGCAGCCAACAGGGGGCTAGCAATGAAAAACTGTTTTTT. Protein sequence: CASSQQGASNEKLFF.

In DNA form, the CDR3 reads TGCGCCAGCACCCCCCGTGCCGGGACAGGGGTTTCCGGGGAGCTGTTTTTT. It encodes CASTPRAGTGVSGELFF. The V call is TRBV5-1, the J call TRBJ2-2; 10 bases agree with TRBD1. Germline loops: CDR1 SGHRS, CDR2 YFSETQ. The CDR3 consists of 17 residues. The V segment lost 6 bases and the J segment 6 bases; nucleotides outside the gene matches: 14. The variable domain in full, completed from reference TRBV5-1 and TRBJ2-2, reads KAGVTQTPRYLIKTRGQQVTLSCSPISGHRSVSWYQQTPGQGLQFLFEYFSETQRNKGNFPGRFSGRQFSNSRSEMNVSTLELGDSALYLCASTPRAGTGVSGELFFGEGSRLTVL.

A note on this clone: Other DNA sequences in this specimen translate into the identical CDR3. V gene TRBV20-1 combines with J gene TRBJ2-1; tentative D call: TRBD2 (5 bases). Deletions cut 6 bases from V and 4 bases from J, with 7 bases between. This CDR3 is built from 11 residues. Per the germline V gene, CDR1 is DFQATT and CDR2 is SNEGSKA (reference sequence). CDR3 DNA: TGCAGTGCCAGACTATACAATGAGCAGTTCTTC. Residues: CSARLYNEQFF.

This clone was seen just once. The chain uses TRBV6-5 and TRBJ1-2; no firm D call. Germline CDR1 reads MNHEY; CDR2 reads SVGAGI. This CDR3 has 12 residues. With 6 bases removed from V and 6 bases from J, the gap between germline ends came to 11 bases. For the CDR3, the DNA is TGTGCCAGCAGCCCCTCGGTTGATGGCTACACCTTC. It specifies CASSPSVDGYTF.

In the case of this clone: Mismatch with germline at one junction end may stem from a read error. The chain couples TRBV28 to TRBJ2-5, with a tentative D call TRBD2 (6 bases). Per the germline V gene, CDR1 is MDHEN and CDR2 is SYDVKM. The CDR3 runs to 12 residues. The CDR3 loop reads CATSRGSETQYF. DNA of the CDR3: TGTGCCACCAGTCGGGGGTCGGAGACCCAGTACTTC.

The V and J genes are TRBV12-5 and TRBJ2-1; 10 bases align to TRBD2. The trim removed 0 bases at V and 5 bases at J, leaving 13 bases unmatched. Germline V gene lookup returns CDR1 LGHNT and CDR2 FRNRAP. There are 19 residues in the CDR3. As DNA, the CDR3 is TGTGCTAGTGGTTTGGTCTACCTTCCTTGGGGACTAGCGAACAATGAGCAGTTCTTC. Its protein product is CASGLVYLPWGLANNEQFF. Full variable domain (rest looked up from reference TRBV12-5 and TRBJ2-1): DARVTQTPRHKVTEMGQEVTMRCQPILGHNTVFWYRQTMMQGLELLAYFRNRAPLDDSGMPKDRFSAEMPDATLATLKIQPSEPRDSAVYFCASGLVYLPWGLANNEQFFGPGTRLTVL.

V and J are TRBV30 and TRBJ1-2; 9 nucleotides align to TRBD1. The CDR3 length is 16 residues. The ends lost 1 base at V and 5 bases at J; junction bases unmatched: 11. Per germline, CDR1 GTSNPN and CDR2 SVGIG (reference sequence). The DNA of the CDR3 is TGTGCCTGGAGTGGATGGGCCGGGACAGGGTCATATGGCTACACCTTC. Protein: CAWSGWAGTGSYGYTF.

The chain couples TRBV30 to TRBJ2-7; 9 bases align to TRBD1. Germline values: CDR1 GTSNPN, CDR2 SVGIG (reference sequence). CDR3 length: 14 residues. V lost 8 bases, J lost 0 bases, and 8 bases stayed unmatched. The CDR3 coding sequence is TGTGCCATGGGACAGGGAGTAGCCTCCTACGAGCAGTACTTC. Its protein is CAMGQGVASYEQYF.